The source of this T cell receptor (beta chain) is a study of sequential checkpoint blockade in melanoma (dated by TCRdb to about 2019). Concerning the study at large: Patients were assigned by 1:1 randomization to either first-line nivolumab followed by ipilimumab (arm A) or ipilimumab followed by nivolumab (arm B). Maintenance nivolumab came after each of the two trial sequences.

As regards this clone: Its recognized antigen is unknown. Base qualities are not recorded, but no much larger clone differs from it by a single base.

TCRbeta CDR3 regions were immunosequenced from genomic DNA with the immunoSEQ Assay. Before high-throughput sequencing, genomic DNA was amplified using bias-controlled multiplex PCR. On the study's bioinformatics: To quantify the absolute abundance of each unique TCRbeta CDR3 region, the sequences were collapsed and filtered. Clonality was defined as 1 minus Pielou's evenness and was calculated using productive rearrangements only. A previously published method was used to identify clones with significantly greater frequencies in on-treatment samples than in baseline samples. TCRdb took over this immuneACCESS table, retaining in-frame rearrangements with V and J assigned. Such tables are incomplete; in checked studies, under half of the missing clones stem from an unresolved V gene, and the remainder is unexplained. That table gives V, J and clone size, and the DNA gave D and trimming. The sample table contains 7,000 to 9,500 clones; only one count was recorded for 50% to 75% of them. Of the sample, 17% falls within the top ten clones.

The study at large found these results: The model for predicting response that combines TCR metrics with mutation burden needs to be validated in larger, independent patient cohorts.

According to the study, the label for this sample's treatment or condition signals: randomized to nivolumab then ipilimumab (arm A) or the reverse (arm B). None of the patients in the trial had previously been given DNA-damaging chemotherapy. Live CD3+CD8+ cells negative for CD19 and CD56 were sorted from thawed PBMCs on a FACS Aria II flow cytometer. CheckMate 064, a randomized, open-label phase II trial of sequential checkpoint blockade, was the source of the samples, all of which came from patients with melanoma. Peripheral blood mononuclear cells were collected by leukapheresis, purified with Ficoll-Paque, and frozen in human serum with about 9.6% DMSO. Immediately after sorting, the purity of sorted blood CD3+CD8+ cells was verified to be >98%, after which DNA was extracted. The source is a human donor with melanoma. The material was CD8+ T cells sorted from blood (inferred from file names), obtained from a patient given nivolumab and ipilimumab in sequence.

The CDR3 reads as follows: CASSLGQPTNYGYTF. The DNA reads as follows: TGTGCCAGCAGTTTGGGACAACCGACTAACTATGGCTACACCTTC. The chain links TRBV27 with TRBJ1-2; the D region possibly corresponds to TRBD1 (6 bases align). Reading from cysteine to phenylalanine, the CDR3 counts 15 amino acids. The sequence is cut down to CDR3 DNA, 45 bases in frame from base 1. The junction carries 11 bases between V and J, which are trimmed by 3 bases and 0 bases respectively. As encoded in the germline V gene (reference sequence), CDR1 is MNHEY while CDR2 is SMNVEV.